This TCR beta chain was observed in a study of blood T cell repertoires in COVID-19. About the study: The United States, Italy and Spain supplied acute and convalescent COVID-19 samples. Sample material is recorded as cDNA or gDNA derived from T cells, B-cell-depleted T cells, or PBMCs.

Here immunoSEQ multiplex PCR was the method, and the copy in TCRdb shows in-frame clones only, minus some. The table lists about 15,000 clones, around 77% of them singletons. Trimming shortened V by 4 bases and J by 6 bases, and 12 bases separated the two germline ends. Germline V gene lookup returns CDR1 LGHDT and CDR2 YNNKEL (reference sequence). The CDR3 loop spans 13 amino acids. Source material: peripheral blood. This receptor was taken from a human donor in a cohort sampled during active COVID-19. The V gene is TRBV3-1 (or the pseudogene TRBV3-2), the J gene TRBJ1-2, with D perhaps TRBD1 (6 bases). The CDR3 nucleotides are TGTGCCAGCAGCCGGACAGCCTTTGATGGCTACACCTTC. This codes for CASSRTAFDGYTF.